A selection of T cell receptor beta chains follows, all from one sample in a study of human T cells and chemical hapten exposure. MiXCR, run by TCRdb on the RACE reads, gives a single entry per CDR3 protein. This table has about 350,000 distinct CDR3 sequences, around 5% appearing once. The sequenced sample was whole blood, obtained in connection with sensitization to the hapten diphenylcyclopropenone (DPC). These receptors were obtained from a woman under 30 with alopecia areata. Some clones in this sample may be carry-over from other donors' samples. CDR3s include the opening cysteine and the closing phenylalanine or tryptophan. Fields, in order: CDR3 protein, V gene, clone size, J gene. Size tells how often a clone was seen (once, few, many) or the class of an expanded clone, and some rows leave it out.

cdr3_aa: CASSLGGLIRNTQYF
v_call: TRBV12-3/TRBV12-4
clone_size: many
j_call: TRBJ2-3

cdr3_aa: CSARRSGNTDTQYF
v_call: TRBV20-1
clone_size: .
j_call: TRBJ2-3

cdr3_aa: CASSQDGGNYEQYF
v_call: TRBV4-3
clone_size: many
j_call: TRBJ2-7

cdr3_aa: CASSYSRGSQPQHF
v_call: TRBV6-2/TRBV6-3
clone_size: many
j_call: TRBJ1-5

cdr3_aa: CSARPPARTFPFSGNTIYF
v_call: TRBV20-1
clone_size: many
j_call: TRBJ1-3

cdr3_aa: CSIPSGGAYEQFF
v_call: TRBV20-1
clone_size: many
j_call: TRBJ2-1

cdr3_aa: CASRETGGKSDGYTF
v_call: TRBV2
clone_size: few
j_call: TRBJ1-2

cdr3_aa: CASSYWSGNQPQHF
v_call: TRBV6-5
clone_size: many
j_call: TRBJ1-5

cdr3_aa: CSAGQRTDTQYF
v_call: TRBV20-1
clone_size: few
j_call: TRBJ2-3

cdr3_aa: CASRMGKDDTEAFF
v_call: TRBV5-5
clone_size: many
j_call: TRBJ1-1

cdr3_aa: CASSQDPDRGQPQHF
v_call: TRBV4-1
clone_size: few
j_call: TRBJ1-5

cdr3_aa: CASSYGAQTNTEAFF
v_call: TRBV6-5
clone_size: many
j_call: TRBJ1-1

cdr3_aa: CSAPSGDYNEQFF
v_call: TRBV20-1
clone_size: few
j_call: TRBJ2-1

cdr3_aa: CASSLGRTTNEQFF
v_call: TRBV7-2
clone_size: many
j_call: TRBJ2-1

cdr3_aa: CASSSPGGRQFF
v_call: TRBV7-6
clone_size: many
j_call: TRBJ2-1

cdr3_aa: CASSQQASGGPQETQYF
v_call: TRBV4-2
clone_size: .
j_call: TRBJ2-5

cdr3_aa: CASSAYRVLYNEQFF
v_call: TRBV7-8
clone_size: .
j_call: TRBJ2-1

cdr3_aa: CASSQETASSYNSPLHF
v_call: TRBV4-3
clone_size: .
j_call: TRBJ1-6